These 14 T cell receptor beta chains were sequenced from one sample in a study of blood T cell repertoires in COVID-19. Repertoires were generated with immunoSEQ multiplex PCR, while TCRdb's copy carries only in-frame clones and drops some. This table holds 250,000 to 350,000 clones, about 90% found once. Material: PBMCs or T cells enriched from blood (not recorded which). The receptors were sampled from a woman aged 30 to 39 who had recovered from COVID-19.

The chain couples TRBV5-4 to TRBJ2-3; tentatively, D is TRBD2 (6 bases). Per germline, CDR1 SGHNT and CDR2 YYREEE (reference sequence). V lost 4 bases and J lost 2, with 14 bases in between. This CDR3 is 15 amino acids long. For the CDR3, the DNA is TGTGCCAGCAGCCCCCTGGCGGGGACCACAGATACGCAGTATTTT. This gives the protein CASSPLAGTTDTQYF.

The gene calls are TRBV6-5 and TRBJ1-2; 8 positions agree with TRBD1. V trimming: 7 bases; J trimming: 8 bases; junction bases outside the gene matches: 15. The CDR3 runs to 15 residues. Per the germline V gene, CDR1 is MNHEY and CDR2 is SVGAGI. The CDR3 loop reads CASMMDRANVWGYTF. The CDR3 nucleotides are TGTGCCAGCATGATGGACAGGGCCAACGTTTGGGGCTACACCTTC.

J is TRBJ1-6 and V is TRBV7-8, with D possibly being TRBD1 (5 bases). V lost 5 bases and J 5 bases, leaving 22 bases between the germline ends. CDR3 size: 18 residues. Per the germline V gene, CDR1 is SGHVS and CDR2 is FQNEAQ. CDR3 sequence reads: CASSPLRRGSGNNSPLHF. The CDR3 region has the DNA TGTGCCAGCAGCCCCCTGAGAAGGGGATCGGGTAATAATTCACCCCTCCACTTT.

The gene calls are TRBV29-1 and TRBJ2-3, with D perhaps matching TRBD1 (7 bases). Looked up from germline, CDR1 is SQVTM and CDR2 is ANQGSEA. CDR3 length: 14 amino acids. The germline V and J ends were trimmed by 4 bases and 3 bases, with 14 bases remaining between them. CDR3 sequence: CSVGGDSATDTQYF. The CDR3 bases are TGCAGCGTTGGGGGGGACAGTGCGACAGATACGCAGTATTTT.

The J gene is TRBJ2-5, the V gene TRBV21-1; no check of the table's D call, TRBD2, against the DNA was made. TRBV21-1 counts as a pseudogene. The CDR3 runs to 14 residues. The CDR3 region is CASSKSGVWETQYF. Written as DNA, the CDR3 is TGTGCCAGCAGCAAAAGCGGGGTATGGGAGACCCAGTACTTC.

The rearrangement links TRBV9 to TRBJ2-3; 9 bases are shared with TRBD2. Trimming took 0 bases from V and 6 from J; bases not matched to a gene: 8. The CDR3 has 16 amino acids. Germline V gene data show CDR1 as SGDLS and CDR2 as YYNGEE. The CDR3 protein is CASSVVGSGGHDTQYF. The CDR3 coding sequence is TGTGCCAGCAGCGTAGTGGGCAGCGGGGGGCATGATACGCAGTATTTT.

The V and J genes are TRBV5-8 and TRBJ2-7; 7 bases are shared with TRBD2. V lost 1 base and J lost 6; bases outside the gene matches: 7. Germline V gives CDR1 SGHTS, CDR2 YDEGEE. The CDR3 is 14 amino acids. CDR3 amino acids: CASSLSGRGREQYF. DNA for the CDR3: TGTGCCAGCAGCTTGAGTGGGAGGGGTCGCGAGCAGTACTTC.

The V gene is TRBV3-1 (or the pseudogene TRBV3-2), the J gene TRBJ2-7; a weak D match, TRBD1 (5 bases). The V and J ends lost 3 bases and 3 bases respectively, with 18 bases between them. The CDR3 is 16 amino acids. Germline values: CDR1 LGHDT, CDR2 YNNKEL (reference sequence). The CDR3 loop reads CASSQGRTLQNYEQYF. CDR3 in DNA: TGTGCCAGCAGCCAGGGGCGGACCCTACAGAACTACGAGCAGTACTTC.

This clone turned up a few times. The V and J genes are TRBV4-1 and TRBJ1-5; 7 bases match TRBD1. Germline CDR1 MGHRA, CDR2 YSYEKL. This CDR3 comprises 16 residues. V trimming: 1 base; J trimming: 4 bases; junction bases outside the gene matches: 7. CDR3: CASSQGTGVSNQPQHF. The CDR3, as DNA: TGCGCCAGCAGCCAAGGAACAGGGGTTAGTAATCAGCCCCAGCATTTT.

This sequence joins TRBV7-2 and TRBJ1-1, with 7 bases that match TRBD1. Germline loops: CDR1 SGHTA, CDR2 FQGNSA. V was clipped by 1 base and J by 4 bases; unmatched bases: 12. CDR3 length: 17 residues. Here the CDR3 DNA reads TGTGCCAGCAGCTTAGGGTCCCGACGGGGACAGAGCACTGAAGCTTTCTTT. Encoded protein: CASSLGSRRGQSTEAFF.

The V call is TRBV28, the J call TRBJ1-1; tentatively, D is TRBD1 (6 bases). The V end lost 5 bases, the J end lost 0 bases, and 10 bases lay between the germline ends. Germline CDR1 MDHEN, CDR2 SYDVKM. This CDR3 is built from 14 residues. DNA of the CDR3: TGTGCCAGCAGTACGACAGGAGTGAACACTGAAGCTTTCTTT. Translating gives CASSTTGVNTEAFF. Drawing the rest from reference TRBV28 and TRBJ1-1, the complete variable domain is DVKVTQSSRYLVKRTGEKVFLECVQDMDHENMFWYRQDPGLGLRLIYFSYDVKMKEKGDIPEGYSVSREKKERFSLILESASTNQTSMYLCASSTTGVNTEAFFGQGTRLTVV.

The chain couples TRBV7-8 to TRBJ2-1; 12 positions match TRBD2. The germline V gene encodes CDR1 SGHVS and CDR2 FQNEAQ. This CDR3 is built from 17 residues. The trim removed 1 base at V and 4 bases at J, leaving 5 bases unmatched. The CDR3 reads CASSLDGGLAGYNEQFF. The CDR3 DNA is TGTGCCAGCAGCTTAGATGGCGGACTAGCGGGGTACAATGAGCAGTTCTTC.

The J gene is TRBJ1-5, the V gene TRBV19; tentatively, D is TRBD1 (6 bases). Germline V lookup: CDR1 LNHDA, CDR2 SQIVND (reference sequence). This CDR3 is built from 15 residues. The ends were cut back, 8 bases at V and 4 bases at J, with 18 bases in the middle. The CDR3: CASAGRDTLNQPQHF. The CDR3 DNA is TGTGCCAGTGCCGGGAGGGACACCCTTAATCAGCCCCAGCATTTT.

V usage is TRBV11-2 and J usage is TRBJ2-7; 8 bases are shared with TRBD1. Germline CDR1 reads SGHAT; CDR2 reads FQNNGV. The CDR3 has 14 residues. The V gene end was trimmed by 1 base and the J gene end by 5 bases; junction bases not matched to a gene: 4. CDR3: CASSLAGGVHEQYF. The CDR3 DNA reads TGTGCCAGCAGCTTAGCAGGGGGCGTCCACGAGCAGTACTTC.